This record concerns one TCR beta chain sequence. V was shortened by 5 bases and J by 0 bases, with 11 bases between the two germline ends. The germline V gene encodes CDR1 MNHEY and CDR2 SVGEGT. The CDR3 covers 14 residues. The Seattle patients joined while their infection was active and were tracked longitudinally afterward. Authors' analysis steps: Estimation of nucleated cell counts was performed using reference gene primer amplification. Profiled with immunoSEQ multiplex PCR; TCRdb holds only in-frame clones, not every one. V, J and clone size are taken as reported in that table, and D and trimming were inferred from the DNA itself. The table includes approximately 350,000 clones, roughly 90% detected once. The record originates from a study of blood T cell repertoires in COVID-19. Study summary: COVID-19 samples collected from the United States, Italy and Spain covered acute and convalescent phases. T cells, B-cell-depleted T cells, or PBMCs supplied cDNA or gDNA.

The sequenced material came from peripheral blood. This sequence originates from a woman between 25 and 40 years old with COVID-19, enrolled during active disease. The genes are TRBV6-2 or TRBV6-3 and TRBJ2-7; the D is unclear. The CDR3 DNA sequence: TGTGCCAGCAGTCGAGATATGAGCTCCTACGAGCAGTACTTC. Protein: CASSRDMSSYEQYF.